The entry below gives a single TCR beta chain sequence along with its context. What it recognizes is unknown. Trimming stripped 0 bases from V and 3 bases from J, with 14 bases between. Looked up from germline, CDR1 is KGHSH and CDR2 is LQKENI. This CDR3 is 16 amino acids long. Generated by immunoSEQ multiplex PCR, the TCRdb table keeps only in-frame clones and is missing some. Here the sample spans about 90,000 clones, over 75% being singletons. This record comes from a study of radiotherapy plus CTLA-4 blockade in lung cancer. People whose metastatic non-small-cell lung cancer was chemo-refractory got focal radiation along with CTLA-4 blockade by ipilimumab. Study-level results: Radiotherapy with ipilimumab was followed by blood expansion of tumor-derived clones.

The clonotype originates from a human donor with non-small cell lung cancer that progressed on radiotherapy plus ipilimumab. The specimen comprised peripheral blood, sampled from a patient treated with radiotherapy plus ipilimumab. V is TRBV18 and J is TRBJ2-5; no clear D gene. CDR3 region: CASSPPQVNFKETQYF. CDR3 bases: TGTGCCAGCTCACCACCCCAGGTTAACTTTAAAGAGACCCAGTACTTC.